These T cell receptor beta chains were read from a single sample in a study of blood T cells in healthy people across ages. TCRdb recomputed calls from the 5' RACE reads with MiXCR, one row per CDR3 protein. The sample lists fewer than 2,000,000 distinct CDR3 sequences, about 31% occurring once. Sequenced input: blood. Source of these receptors: a woman aged 25 to 39 in good health. CDR3s include the opening cysteine and the closing phenylalanine or tryptophan. The D gene is left open where the match is weak. Size tells how often a clone was seen (once, few, many) or the class of an expanded clone, and some rows leave it out.

TRBV4-1	TRBJ1-2	-	-	CASSLLLTGPGGYGYTF	TGCGCCAGCAGCCTCCTCTTGACGGGCCCTGGAGGCTATGGCTACACCTTC
TRBV9	TRBJ2-1	TRBD2	few	CASSPSAGGRNEQFF	TGTGCCAGCAGCCCTTCAGCGGGGGGGCGGAATGAGCAGTTCTTC
TRBV5-4	TRBJ2-7	-	-	CASSLGAAGYRYEQYF	TGTGCCAGCAGCTTGGGGGCGGCAGGGTATCGCTACGAGCAGTACTTC
TRBV7-8	TRBJ2-7	TRBD2	few	CASSLAASGGHSSYEQYF	TGTGCCAGCAGCTTAGCGGCTAGCGGGGGCCACAGCTCCTACGAGCAGTACTTC
TRBV6-6	TRBJ1-1	-	-	CASSYDPITEAFF	TGTGCCAGCAGTTACGACCCGATCACTGAAGCTTTCTTT
TRBV4-1	TRBJ2-1	TRBD2	-	CASSLSTGTTVLDEQFF	TGCGCCAGCAGCCTATCGACCGGGACTACCGTGCTCGATGAGCAGTTCTTC
TRBV24-1	TRBJ2-3	-	few	CATSDLSADTQYF	TGTGCCACCAGTGATTTATCGGCAGATACGCAGTATTTT
TRBV5-1	TRBJ2-5	-	-	CASSGPGGPETQYF	TGCGCCAGCAGCGGGCCCGGGGGTCCTGAGACCCAGTACTTC
TRBV15	TRBJ2-7	TRBD1	few	CATQRDRVPSEQYF	TGTGCCACCCAACGGGACAGGGTCCCCTCCGAGCAGTACTTC
TRBV6-1	TRBJ2-7	-	-	CASSAFPGEGSEQYF	TGTGCCAGCAGTGCGTTTCCAGGGGAAGGGTCCGAGCAGTACTTC
TRBV28	TRBJ2-6	TRBD2	-	CASSPGRGISGVNVLTF	TGTGCCAGCAGTCCGGGGAGGGGCATCTCTGGGGTCAACGTCCTGACTTTC
TRBV6-1	TRBJ1-1	TRBD1	-	CASSLGQGSLNTEAFF	TGTGCCAGCAGCCTCGGACAGGGGTCGTTGAACACTGAAGCTTTCTTT
TRBV11-1	TRBJ1-6	-	-	CASSLALGNSPLHF	TGTGCCAGCAGCTTAGCGCTGGGGAATTCACCCCTCCACTTT
TRBV29-1	TRBJ2-1	-	few	CNAKIGIYNEQFF	TGCAACGCTAAAATCGGGATCTACAATGAGCAGTTCTTC
TRBV3-1	TRBJ2-5	TRBD1	many	CASSPSDRARTQYF	TGTGCCAGCAGCCCCTCGGACAGGGCTCGAACCCAGTACTTC
TRBV5-1	TRBJ2-1	TRBD2	-	CASSSSGMNDEQFF	TGCGCCAGCAGTTCTAGCGGAATGAACGATGAGCAGTTCTTC
TRBV11-2	TRBJ2-3	-	-	CASTFHVGTDTQYF	TGTGCCAGCACCTTTCATGTGGGCACAGATACGCAGTATTTT
TRBV2	TRBJ2-5	-	-	CATRLLGSQETQYF	TGTGCCACCAGACTTCTAGGTTCCCAAGAGACCCAGTACTTC
TRBV6-2/TRBV6-3	TRBJ1-1	-	-	CASSLLTPNAEAFF	TGTGCCAGCAGTCTACTAACACCGAACGCTGAAGCTTTCTTT
TRBV6-4	TRBJ1-1	-	many	CASSAVSGTEAFF	TGTGCCAGCAGTGCGGTTTCGGGCACTGAAGCTTTCTTT
TRBV5-1	TRBJ1-4	TRBD1	-	CASSLPGQGKHEKRFF	TGCGCCAGCAGCCTTCCGGGACAGGGGAAGCATGAAAAACGGTTTTTT
TRBV5-1	TRBJ2-1	TRBD2	-	CASSFREGLYNEQFF	TGCGCCAGCAGCTTTCGGGAGGGCCTGTACAATGAGCAGTTCTTC
TRBV18	TRBJ2-4	-	few	CASSPKRGEENIQYF	TGTGCCAGCTCACCTAAGAGGGGGGAGGAAAACATTCAGTACTTC
TRBV24-1	TRBJ2-5	-	few	CATSDLGETQYF	TGTGCCACCAGTGATTTAGGAGAGACCCAGTACTTC
TRBV27	TRBJ2-7	TRBD1	few	CASSRQGRTYGQYF	TGTGCCAGCAGTCGACAGGGGCGGACCTACGGGCAGTACTTC
TRBV27	TRBJ2-2	-	few	CASRARASNTGELFF	TGTGCCAGCAGGGCCAGGGCATCGAACACCGGGGAGCTGTTTTTT
TRBV3-1	TRBJ2-1	-	-	CASSQELGVQFF	TGTGCCAGCAGCCAAGAACTGGGGGTGCAGTTCTTC
TRBV4-1	TRBJ2-5	-	-	CASSQSPSQETQYF	TGCGCCAGCAGCCAATCACCGAGTCAAGAGACCCAGTACTTC
TRBV13	TRBJ2-7	TRBD2	-	CASSPTGLAGSEQYF	TGTGCCAGCAGCCCAACCGGACTAGCGGGTAGCGAGCAGTACTTC
TRBV5-1	TRBJ2-5	TRBD1	few	CASSPGTGPSKTQYF	TGCGCCAGCAGCCCGGGGACAGGGCCCTCCAAGACCCAGTACTTC
TRBV10-3	TRBJ1-5	-	-	CAISEGGLVVQPQHF	TGTGCCATCAGTGAAGGCGGTCTAGTGGTACAGCCCCAGCATTTT
TRBV7-9	TRBJ2-7	-	many	CASSLYGYEQYF	TGTGCCAGCAGCTTATACGGCTACGAGCAGTACTTC
TRBV20-1	TRBJ2-7	-	-	CSASGVGAQNYEQYF	TGCAGTGCTAGCGGAGTAGGGGCTCAGAACTACGAGCAGTACTTC
TRBV5-1	TRBJ1-1	-	many	CASSLVAGNTEAFF	TGTGCCAGCAGCTTAGTGGCGGGGAACACTGAAGCTTTCTTT
TRBV20-1	TRBJ2-3	-	few	CSERGSTDTQYF	TGCAGTGAGAGAGGGTCCACAGATACGCAGTATTTT
TRBV4-1	TRBJ2-4	-	-	CASSPRSGFSNIQYF	TGCGCCAGCAGCCCCAGGAGTGGGTTTTCGAACATTCAGTACTTC
TRBV13	TRBJ2-1	TRBD2	-	CASSLAGGPLTYNEQFF	TGTGCCAGCAGCTTAGCGGGAGGGCCTTTGACTTACAATGAGCAGTTCTTC
TRBV2	TRBJ1-4	-	few	CASSVGTRGEKLFF	TGTGCCAGCAGTGTCGGGACGCGGGGAGAAAAACTGTTTTTT
TRBV5-1	TRBJ2-7	-	-	CASSMEGLAYEQYF	TGCGCCAGCAGCATGGAGGGCCTCGCCTACGAGCAGTACTTC
TRBV4-1	TRBJ2-3	TRBD2	-	CTSTLKEPGQARTSGAGRTDTQYF	TGCACCAGCACCCTCAAAGAGCCCGGACAGGCCAGGACTAGCGGGGCCGGGAGGACAGATACGCAGTATTTT
TRBV7-8	TRBJ2-5	-	-	CASSLALTGYSETQYF	TGTGCCAGCAGCTTAGCCTTAACAGGGTATTCGGAGACCCAGTACTTC
TRBV7-3	TRBJ2-3	TRBD1	few	CASSNATDRKLISTDTQYF	TGTGCCAGCAGTAATGCGACGGACAGGAAGCTGATTAGCACAGATACGCAGTATTTT
TRBV20-1	TRBJ1-2	-	-	CSARGRGSYGYTF	TGCAGTGCTAGGGGGCGGGGTAGCTATGGCTACACCTTC
TRBV4-1	TRBJ2-1	-	-	CARSKNYGNSYEQFF	TGCGCCCGCAGCAAAAACTACGGAAACTCCTACGAGCAGTTCTTC
TRBV7-3	TRBJ2-5	-	many	CASSLTGTLPGETQYF	TGTGCCAGCAGCTTAACCGGGACACTCCCCGGGGAGACCCAGTACTTC